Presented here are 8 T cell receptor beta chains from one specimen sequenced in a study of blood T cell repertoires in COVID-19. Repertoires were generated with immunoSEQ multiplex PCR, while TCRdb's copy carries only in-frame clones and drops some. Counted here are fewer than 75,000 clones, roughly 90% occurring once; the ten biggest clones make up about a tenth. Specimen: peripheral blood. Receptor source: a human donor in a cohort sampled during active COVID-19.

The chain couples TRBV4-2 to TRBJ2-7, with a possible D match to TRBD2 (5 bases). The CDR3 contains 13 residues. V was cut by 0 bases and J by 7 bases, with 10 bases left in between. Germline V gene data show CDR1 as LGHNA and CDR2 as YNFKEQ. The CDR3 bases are TGTGCCAGCAGCCAAGATCTAGAGCGGGAGCAGTACTTC. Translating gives CASSQDLEREQYF.

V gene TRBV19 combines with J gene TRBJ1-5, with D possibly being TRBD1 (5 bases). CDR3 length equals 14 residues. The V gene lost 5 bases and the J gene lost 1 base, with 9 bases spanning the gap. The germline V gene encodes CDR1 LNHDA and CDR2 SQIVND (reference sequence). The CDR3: CASSPGRSNQPQHF. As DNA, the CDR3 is TGTGCCAGTAGTCCAGGGCGCAGCAATCAGCCCCAGCATTTT.

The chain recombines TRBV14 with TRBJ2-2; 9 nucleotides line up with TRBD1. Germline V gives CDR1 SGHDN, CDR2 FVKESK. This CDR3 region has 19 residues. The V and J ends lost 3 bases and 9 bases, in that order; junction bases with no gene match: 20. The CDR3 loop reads CASSHLGQGPGGLDRELFF. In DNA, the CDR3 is TGTGCCAGCAGCCACTTAGGACAGGGGCCAGGTGGTCTAGATCGGGAGCTGTTTTTT.

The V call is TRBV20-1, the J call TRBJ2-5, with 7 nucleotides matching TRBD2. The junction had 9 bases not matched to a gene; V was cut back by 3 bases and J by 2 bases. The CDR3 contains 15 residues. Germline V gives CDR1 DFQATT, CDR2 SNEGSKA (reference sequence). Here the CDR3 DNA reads TGCAGTGCTAGTCTGGCGCGGGAGTGGCAAGAGACCCAGTACTTC. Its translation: CSASLAREWQETQYF.

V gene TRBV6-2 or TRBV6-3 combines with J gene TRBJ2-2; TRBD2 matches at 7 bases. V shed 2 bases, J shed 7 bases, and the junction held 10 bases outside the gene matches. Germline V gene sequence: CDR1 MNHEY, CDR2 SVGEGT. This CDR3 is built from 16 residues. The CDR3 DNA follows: TGTGCCAGCAGTTACGGCGGGAGAGGTATGGGCGGGGAGCTGTTTTTT. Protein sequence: CASSYGGRGMGGELFF.

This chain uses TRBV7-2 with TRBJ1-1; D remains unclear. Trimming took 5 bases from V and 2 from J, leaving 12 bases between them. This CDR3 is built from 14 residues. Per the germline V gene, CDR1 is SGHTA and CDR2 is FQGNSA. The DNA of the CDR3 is TGTGCCAGCAGCCACCCGACAACTAACACTGAAGCTTTCTTT. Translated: CASSHPTTNTEAFF.

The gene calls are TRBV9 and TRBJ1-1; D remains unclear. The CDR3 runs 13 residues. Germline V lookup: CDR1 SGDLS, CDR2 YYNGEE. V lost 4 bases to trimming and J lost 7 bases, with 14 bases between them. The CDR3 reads CASSSWAQGEAFF. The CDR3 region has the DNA TGTGCCAGCAGCTCATGGGCCCAAGGTGAAGCTTTCTTT.

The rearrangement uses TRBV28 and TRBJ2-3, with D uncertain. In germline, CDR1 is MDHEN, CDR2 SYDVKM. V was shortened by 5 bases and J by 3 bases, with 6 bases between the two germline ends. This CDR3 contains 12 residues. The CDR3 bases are TGTGCCAGCAGTCCTTTTACAGATACGCAGTATTTT. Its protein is CASSPFTDTQYF.